A selection of T cell receptor beta chains follows, all from one sample in a study of cytomegalovirus exposure and HLA in healthy donors. TCRdb's table, derived via immunoSEQ multiplex PCR, lists solely in-frame clones and lacks some. This sample has around 150,000 clones, with about 80% found just once. The specimen sequenced was PBMCs. The receptors stem from a man under 40 in good health and CMV-seropositive. The CDR3 runs from the conserved cysteine through the conserved F or W. A D gene is named only where the DNA matches it firmly. The listing skips clone size in some rows; elsewhere it reads once, few, many or a size class.

D: -; V: TRBV6-5; J: TRBJ1-1; size: once; DNA: TGTGCCAGCAGTTACTTTCAGGGTAACACTGAAGCTTTCTTT; CDR3: CASSYFQGNTEAFF
D: -; V: TRBV5-8; J: TRBJ2-3; size: once; DNA: TGTGCCAGCAGCTCCGGGCAGGGGATAGATACGCAGTATTTT; CDR3: CASSSGQGIDTQYF
D: -; V: TRBV5-1; J: TRBJ1-4; size: -; DNA: TGCGCCAGCAGCCCAGGCCCTAATGAAAAACTGTTTTTT; CDR3: CASSPGPNEKLFF
D: -; V: TRBV18; J: TRBJ1-2; size: -; DNA: TGTGCCAGCTCACCACCGAGAGCGGGTCCCAACTATGGCTACACCTTC; CDR3: CASSPPRAGPNYGYTF
D: -; V: TRBV4-3; J: TRBJ1-4; size: few; DNA: TGCGCCAGCAGCCAAGATGGCGGTGGTGGAAAACTGTTTTTT; CDR3: CASSQDGGGGKLFF
D: TRBD1; V: TRBV19; J: TRBJ2-7; size: -; DNA: TGTGCCAGTAGTATAGTTCCGGGACAGGGGGCCTCCTACGAGCAGTACTTC; CDR3: CASSIVPGQGASYEQYF
D: TRBD2; V: TRBV7-9; J: TRBJ2-2; size: -; DNA: TGTGCCAGCAGCTTAATGGTCCGGGAGGCAAACACCGGGGAGCTGTTTTTT; CDR3: CASSLMVREANTGELFF
D: -; V: TRBV25-1; J: TRBJ2-3; size: -; DNA: TGTGCCAGCAGTCCAACGAGTAGCACAGATACGCAGTATTTT; CDR3: CASSPTSSTDTQYF
D: TRBD2; V: TRBV7-7; J: TRBJ2-5; size: few; DNA: TGTGCCAGCAGCTTAGGAGCGGGAGGGCCGGAGACCCAGTACTTC; CDR3: CASSLGAGGPETQYF
D: TRBD2; V: TRBV10-1; J: TRBJ2-3; size: -; DNA: TGCGCCAGCAATTCAGAGGCTAGCGGGAGTATCGGAGATACGCAGTATTTT; CDR3: CASNSEASGSIGDTQYF
D: TRBD1; V: TRBV13; J: TRBJ2-1; size: -; DNA: TGTGCCAGCAGGTCGACAGGGTCCGCGGGTGTTTATGAGCAGTTCTTC; CDR3: CASRSTGSAGVYEQFF
D: TRBD1; V: TRBV19; J: TRBJ2-7; size: -; DNA: TGTGCCAGTAGTAACCGGGACAGGGGACTCAGGACGTCCTACGAGCAGTACTTC; CDR3: CASSNRDRGLRTSYEQYF
D: -; V: TRBV7-9; J: TRBJ2-3; size: -; DNA: TGTGCCAGCAGCGGCACAGGGGACTTCACAGATACGCAGTATTTT; CDR3: CASSGTGDFTDTQYF
D: TRBD2; V: TRBV2; J: TRBJ2-1; size: -; DNA: TGTGCCAGCAGGCGGGGGGTCTTC; CDR3: CASRRGVF
D: -; V: TRBV19; J: TRBJ2-4; size: -; DNA: TGTGCCAGTAGTATAGGAGGGCAGATAGCCAAAAACATTCAGTACTTC; CDR3: CASSIGGQIAKNIQYF
D: TRBD1; V: TRBV6-1; J: TRBJ1-3; size: -; DNA: TGTGCCAGCAGCCACAGGGGACCCTACACCATATATTTT; CDR3: CASSHRGPYTIYF
D: -; V: TRBV19; J: TRBJ1-1; size: -; DNA: TGTGCCAGTAGTCCGCCGACAGTGAACACTGAAGCTTTCTTT; CDR3: CASSPPTVNTEAFF
D: -; V: TRBV30; J: TRBJ1-1; size: -; DNA: TGTGCCTGGAGCCGACAGAGAAACACTGAAGCTTTCTTT; CDR3: CAWSRQRNTEAFF
D: TRBD2; V: TRBV6-1; J: TRBJ2-3; size: -; DNA: TGTGCCAGCAGTGGATTAGCGGGAGGAATCACAGATACGCAGTATTTT; CDR3: CASSGLAGGITDTQYF
D: TRBD2; V: TRBV5-1; J: TRBJ2-3; size: once; DNA: TGCGCCAGCAGCCCCGGGACTAGCGGGAGGGCCGGGACAGATACGCAGTATTTT; CDR3: CASSPGTSGRAGTDTQYF
D: -; V: TRBV6-5; J: TRBJ1-2; size: -; DNA: TGTGCCAGCACCCGGGGAGCTAACTATGGCTACACCTTC; CDR3: CASTRGANYGYTF